This T cell receptor beta chain emerged from a study of blood T cell repertoires in COVID-19 (TCRdb year 2020). General notes on the study: Samples covering the acute and convalescent phases of COVID-19 were provided by collaborators in the United States, Italy and Spain. The material from the prospective study consisted of cDNA or gDNA derived from T cells, B-cell-depleted T cells, or PBMCs. Subjects who had been exposed to COVID-19, were actively infected with it, or had recovered from it provided the deeply sampled blood TCRbeta repertoires that made up the dataset. The repertoires were made available in a free public database intended to serve as a resource for research on the immune response to SARS-CoV-2. Samples came from the ongoing ImmuneRACE study (first 160 participants) plus 1,254 subjects from 6 global collaborators. The sample metadata nearly always contained a de-identified subject ID, COVID-19 status, age in years and sex. Where available, HLA class I and class II types were taken from metadata supplied by the sample provider and were not determined by assay-based typing.

Findings and caveats that apply to the study as a whole: The quantity of clinical and demographic metadata differed by source and by participant and was supplied without curation.

The immunoSEQ Assay, a bias-controlled multiplex PCR, was used to amplify TCRbeta CDR3 regions from genomic DNA. The study's own analysis went as follows. The number of nucleated cells in each sample was estimated from the amplification of reference gene primers within the assay. To quantify the absolute abundance of each unique TCRbeta CDR3 rearrangement, sequence reads were collapsed and filtered. For each sample, productive Simpson clonality was calculated as the square root of Simpson's diversity index over productive rearrangements. Here the immuneACCESS table is served through TCRdb, limited to in-frame sequences with V and J called. Missing clones are a known gap in these copies; in checked studies unresolved V genes cover under half, and the rest lacks a known reason. The D gene and trimming were derived from the DNA, and the V and J assignments and clone size from that table. In this sample the table shows 150,000 to 200,000 clones, over 75% of which occur a single time. Together, the top ten hold around 3% of the sample.

Collaborating institutions collected whole blood in K2EDTA tubes following their own protocols. For TCRbeta analysis, collaborator samples were shipped as frozen whole blood, as isolated PBMCs, or as DNA extracted from either sample type. This clone has more than one count but fewer than ten. Its antigen remains undetermined. Base qualities were left out, and no much larger clone turns up one base away. The CDR3 runs 11 amino acids, cysteine and phenylalanine included. Solely the CDR3 DNA is kept, with 33 bases framed from the first base. V drops 3 bases and J drops 6 bases, leaving 8 bases in between. The germline V gene (reference sequence) sets CDR1 to DFQATT and CDR2 to SNEGSKA.

The sequenced material came from peripheral blood. This receptor was obtained from a man in his sixties or seventies with acute or convalescent COVID-19. The chain is encoded by TRBV20-1 joined to TRBJ1-1, with no reliable assignment of the D segment. The CDR3 here reads CSASGSAEAFF. The DNA sequence is given as TGCAGTGCTAGCGGTTCTGCTGAAGCTTTCTTT.